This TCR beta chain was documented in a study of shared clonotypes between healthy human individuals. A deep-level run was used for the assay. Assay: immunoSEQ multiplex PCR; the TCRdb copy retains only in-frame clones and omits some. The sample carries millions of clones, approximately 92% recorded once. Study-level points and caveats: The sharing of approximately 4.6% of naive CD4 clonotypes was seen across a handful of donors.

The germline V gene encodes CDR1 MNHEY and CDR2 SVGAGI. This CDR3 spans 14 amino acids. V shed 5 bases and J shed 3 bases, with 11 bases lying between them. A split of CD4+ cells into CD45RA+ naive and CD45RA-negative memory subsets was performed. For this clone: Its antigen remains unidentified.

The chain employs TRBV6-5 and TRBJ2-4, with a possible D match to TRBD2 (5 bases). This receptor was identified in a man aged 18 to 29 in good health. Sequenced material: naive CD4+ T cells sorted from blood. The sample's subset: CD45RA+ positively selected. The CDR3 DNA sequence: TGTGCCAGCAGTACCGGGGTAGGCAAAAACATTCAGTACTTC. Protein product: CASSTGVGKNIQYF.